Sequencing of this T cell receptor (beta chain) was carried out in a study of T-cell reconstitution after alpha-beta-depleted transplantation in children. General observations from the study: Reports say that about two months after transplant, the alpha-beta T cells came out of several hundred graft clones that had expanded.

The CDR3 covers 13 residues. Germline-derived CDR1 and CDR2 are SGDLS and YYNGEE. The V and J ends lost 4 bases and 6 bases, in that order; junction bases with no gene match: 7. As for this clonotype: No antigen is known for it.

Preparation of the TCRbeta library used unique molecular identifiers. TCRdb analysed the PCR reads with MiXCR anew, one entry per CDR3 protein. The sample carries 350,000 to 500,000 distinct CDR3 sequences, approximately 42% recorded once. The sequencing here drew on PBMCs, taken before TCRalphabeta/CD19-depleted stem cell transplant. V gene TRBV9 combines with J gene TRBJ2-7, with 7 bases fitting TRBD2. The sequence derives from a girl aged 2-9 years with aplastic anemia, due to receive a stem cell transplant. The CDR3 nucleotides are TGTGCCAGCAGCTCCCGACTAGCCAGCGAGCAGTACTTC. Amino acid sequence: CASSSRLASEQYF.